A single sample gave rise to the 20 T cell receptor beta chains below, sequenced in a study of cytomegalovirus exposure and HLA in healthy donors. PCR amplification relied on 60 Vbeta primers (plus 13 Jbeta primers). Sequencing was performed with immunoSEQ multiplex PCR; in TCRdb, only in-frame clones are kept and a portion is missing. There are some 150,000 clones in the sample; about 82% occur only once, and 3% to 4% lies in the top ten. Sequencing was performed on PBMCs. The receptors were gathered from a male donor in good health and CMV-seronegative.

In its sample, this clone was seen a few times. The rearrangement uses TRBV27 and TRBJ2-2; D possibly corresponds to TRBD2 (6 bases). CDR1 is MNHEY and CDR2 is SMNVEV in the germline V gene (reference sequence). V shed 6 bases and J shed 4 bases, with 9 bases lying between them. The CDR3 sequence is 13 residues long. For the CDR3, the DNA is TGTGCCAGCAGGCTAGCGTTCACCGGGGAGCTGTTTTTT. This sequence encodes CASRLAFTGELFF.

V usage is TRBV4-2 and J usage is TRBJ2-7; 8 bases fit TRBD2. Germline CDR1 is LGHNA and CDR2 is YNFKEQ. The V gene end was trimmed by 1 base and the J gene end by 4 bases; junction bases not matched to a gene: 6. The CDR3 length is 15 residues. The DNA of the CDR3 is TGTGCCAGCAGCCAAGGGGGGACTAGTAATTACGAGCAGTACTTC. Protein: CASSQGGTSNYEQYF.

The gene calls are TRBV7-9 and TRBJ2-2; 7 bases line up with TRBD1. Per germline, CDR1 SEHNR and CDR2 FQNEAQ (reference sequence). Germline trimming cut 5 bases from V and 5 bases from J; bases unmatched to any gene: 11. The CDR3 consists of 16 residues. CDR3 bases: TGTGCCAGCAGCGAAGGCCCGACAGGGATGACCGGGGAGCTGTTTTTT. Translating it yields CASSEGPTGMTGELFF.

J is TRBJ2-1 and V is TRBV27; the match to TRBD2 covers 10 bases. With V trimmed by 1 base and J by 8 bases, 11 bases remained unmatched. This CDR3 has 17 amino acids. CDR1 MNHEY and CDR2 SMNVEV come from the germline V gene (reference sequence). CDR3 protein: CASSLLPSGGARDEQFF. The CDR3 DNA is TGTGCCAGCAGTTTATTGCCGAGCGGGGGGGCAAGGGATGAGCAGTTCTTC.

This clone occurred a few times. A read error may produce the germline difference seen at one junction end. The V call is TRBV7-9, the J call TRBJ2-5, with a weak D call TRBD1 (5 bases). This CDR3 is built from 16 residues. From germline, CDR1 is SEHNR and CDR2 FQNEAQ (reference sequence). The CDR3 nucleotides read TGTTCCAGCAGCTTAAGGGCCCCTACAGGACAAGAGACCCAGTACTTC. This codes for CSSSLRAPTGQETQYF.

V usage is TRBV5-6 and J usage is TRBJ1-3, with 11 bases lining up with TRBD1. The germline CDR1 and CDR2 sequences are SGHDT and YYEEEE. The CDR3 contains 16 residues. V shed 4 bases, J shed 1 base, and the junction held 4 bases outside the gene matches. This CDR3 reads CASSLDRGLSGNTIYF. CDR3 DNA sequence: TGTGCCAGCAGCCTGGACAGGGGGCTTTCTGGAAACACCATATATTTT. The full variable domain, its missing parts supplied by reference TRBV5-6 and TRBJ1-3, is DAGVTQSPTHLIKTRGQQVTLRCSPKSGHDTVSWYQQALGQGPQFIFQYYEEEERQRGNFPDRFSGHQFPNYSSELNVNALLLGDSALYLCASSLDRGLSGNTIYFGEGSWLTVV.

The V and J genes are TRBV4-1 and TRBJ1-2; TRBD1 is a possible D gene (5 bases). Looked up from germline, CDR1 is MGHRA and CDR2 is YSYEKL. The CDR3 sequence is 14 residues long. The germline V and J ends were trimmed by 0 bases and 9 bases, with 14 bases remaining between them. For the CDR3, the DNA is TGCGCCAGCAGCCAAGATCCGCAGGGTCTTCGCTACACCTTC. This sequence encodes CASSQDPQGLRYTF.

The chain is built from TRBV7-9 and TRBJ2-3, with TRBD2 identical over 13 bases. Germline assignment: CDR1 SEHNR and CDR2 FQNEAQ (reference sequence). The V gene end was trimmed by 1 base and the J gene end by 3 bases; junction bases not matched to a gene: 4. The CDR3 is made up of 17 amino acids. The CDR3 DNA sequence: TGTGCCAGCAGCTTAGGACTAGCGGGGGGCGTTACAGATACGCAGTATTTT. It specifies CASSLGLAGGVTDTQYF.

The rearrangement uses TRBV9 and TRBJ2-2, with 15 bases that match TRBD2. The germline V gene encodes CDR1 SGDLS and CDR2 YYNGEE. The CDR3 loop spans 19 amino acids. The V segment lost 3 bases and the J segment 0 bases; nucleotides outside the gene matches: 6. The CDR3 nucleotides are TGTGCCAGCAGCGGGGGACTAGCGGGAGGCGGGTCGAACACCGGGGAGCTGTTTTTT. Its translation: CASSGGLAGGGSNTGELFF.

J is TRBJ2-7 and V is TRBV13; 12 bases are shared with TRBD2. After removal of 5 bases from V and 3 bases from J, the junction contained 14 bases not matched to a gene. Germline-derived CDR1 and CDR2 are PRHDT and FYEKMQ (reference sequence). There are 18 residues in the CDR3. This CDR3 reads CASSNDRTTSGSNYEQYF. As DNA, the CDR3 is TGTGCCAGCAGCAACGACCGGACGACTAGCGGGAGTAACTACGAGCAGTACTTC.

V gene TRBV5-4 combines with J gene TRBJ1-2, with TRBD1 identical over 9 bases. CDR3 size: 18 residues. V trimming: 0 bases; J trimming: 4 bases; junction bases outside the gene matches: 13. Germline CDR1 SGHNT, CDR2 YYREEE (reference sequence). The chain's CDR3 is CASSLALLDRGGGYGYTF. CDR3 nucleotide sequence: TGTGCCAGCAGCTTGGCCCTCCTGGACAGGGGAGGCGGCTATGGCTACACCTTC.

The rearrangement joins TRBV29-1 to TRBJ1-3; 7 bases are shared with TRBD1. The length of the CDR3 is 13 residues. V dropped 6 bases and J dropped 2; count of bases not matched to a gene: 4. Germline CDR1 and CDR2: SQVTM and ANQGSEA. The CDR3 DNA is TGCAGCGTGGCAACAGGGGCTGGAAACACCATATATTTT. Protein: CSVATGAGNTIYF. The variable domain in full, with the rest retrieved from reference TRBV29-1 and TRBJ1-3, is SAVISQKPSRDICQRGTSLTIQCQVDSQVTMMFWYRQQPGQSLTLIATANQGSEATYESGFVIDKFPISRPNLTFSTLTVSNMSPEDSSIYLCSVATGAGNTIYFGEGSWLTVV.

V usage is TRBV29-1 and J usage is TRBJ2-2, with D possibly matching TRBD1 (5 bases). This CDR3 is built from 14 residues. CDR1 SQVTM and CDR2 ANQGSEA come from the germline V gene. With 4 bases removed from V and 6 bases from J, the gap between germline ends came to 15 bases. This CDR3 is CSVVGQGPAGELFF. DNA for the CDR3: TGCAGCGTTGTAGGGCAGGGCCCGGCCGGGGAGCTGTTTTTT.

The rearrangement joins TRBV7-8 to TRBJ1-2, with D possibly matching TRBD1 (6 bases). The V gene's germline CDR1 is SGHVS and CDR2 FQNEAQ. V was clipped by 5 bases and J by 4 bases, with 14 bases between them. The CDR3 is made up of 14 amino acids. CDR3 nucleotides: TGTGCCAGCAGCCCCGGACAGTACGGCTATGGCTACACCTTC. Protein product: CASSPGQYGYGYTF.

V is TRBV5-1 and J is TRBJ2-7; 7 bases align to TRBD1. CDR3 length equals 12 residues. The germline V gene has CDR1 SGHRS and CDR2 YFSETQ. V was pared by 2 bases and J by 6 bases, with 2 bases of the junction left unmatched. The CDR3 nucleotides read TGCGCCAGCAGCTTTGACAGGGCCGAGCAGTACTTC. Protein: CASSFDRAEQYF. The full variable domain, in which reference TRBV5-1 and TRBJ2-7 provide the parts outside the CDR3, is KAGVTQTPRYLIKTRGQQVTLSCSPISGHRSVSWYQQTPGQGLQFLFEYFSETQRNKGNFPGRFSGRQFSNSRSEMNVSTLELGDSALYLCASSFDRAEQYFGPGTRLTVT.

In this sample, this clone turned up once. This rearrangement joins TRBV7-6 to TRBJ1-2, with D tentatively TRBD1 (6 bases). V shed 5 bases and J shed 8 bases, with 21 bases lying between them. The CDR3 totals 15 residues. Germline lookup yields CDR1 SGHVS and CDR2 FNYEAQ. The DNA of the CDR3 is TGTGCCAGCAGCCCAGGGGAAAGGACTGTCTCCGGCTACACCTTC. It translates to CASSPGERTVSGYTF.

The gene calls are TRBV4-1 and TRBJ2-1, with 14 bases lining up with TRBD2. The V gene's germline CDR1 is MGHRA and CDR2 YSYEKL. V trimming: 6 bases; J trimming: 4 bases; junction bases outside the gene matches: 8. This CDR3 region has 17 residues. CDR3 protein: CASRGWTSGRLYNEQFF. The CDR3 DNA is TGCGCCAGCAGAGGATGGACTAGCGGGAGGCTGTACAATGAGCAGTTCTTC.

CDR3 DNA: TGTGCCAGCAGTTCCACTGCGACAGGGGACTATGGCTACACCTTC. This gives the protein CASSSTATGDYGYTF. The rearrangement joins TRBV6-6 to TRBJ1-2, with 8 bases aligning to TRBD1. The ends lost 4 bases at V and 3 bases at J; junction bases unmatched: 7. CDR3 length equals 15 residues. Germline CDR1 reads MNHNY; CDR2 reads SVGAGI (reference sequence).

The sample holds one count of this clone. The rearrangement joins TRBV19 to TRBJ1-4, with 9 bases identical to TRBD1. The CDR3 has 13 residues. Germline V gene data show CDR1 as LNHDA and CDR2 as SQIVND (reference sequence). V was clipped by 9 bases and J by 6 bases; unmatched bases: 5. CDR3 sequence: CASGDRVYEKLFF. In nucleotides, the CDR3 is TGTGCCAGCGGGGACAGGGTCTATGAAAAACTGTTTTTT.

This clone was observed a handful of times. The chain combines TRBV5-1 with TRBJ2-1; D gene unclear. The CDR3 contains 14 residues. Trimming stripped 4 bases from V and 3 bases from J, with 11 bases between. Per the germline V gene, CDR1 is SGHRS and CDR2 is YFSETQ. Written as DNA, the CDR3 is TGCGCCAGCAGCACTGGCTCTAGCTACAATGAGCAGTTCTTC. This translates into CASSTGSSYNEQFF.